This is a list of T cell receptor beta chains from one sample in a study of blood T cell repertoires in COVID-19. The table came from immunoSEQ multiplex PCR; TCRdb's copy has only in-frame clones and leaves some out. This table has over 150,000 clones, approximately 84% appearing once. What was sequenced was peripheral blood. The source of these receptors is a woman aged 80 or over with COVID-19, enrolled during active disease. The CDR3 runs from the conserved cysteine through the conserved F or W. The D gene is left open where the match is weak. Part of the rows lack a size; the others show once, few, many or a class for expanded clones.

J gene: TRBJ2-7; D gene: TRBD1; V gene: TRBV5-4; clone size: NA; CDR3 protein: CASSLGQGFGEQYF; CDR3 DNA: TGTGCCAGCAGCTTGGGACAGGGCTTCGGGGAGCAGTACTTC
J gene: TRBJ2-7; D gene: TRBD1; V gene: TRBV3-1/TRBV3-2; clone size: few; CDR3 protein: CASSRQGDLYEQYF; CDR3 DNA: TGTGCCAGCAGCAGACAGGGGGACTTATACGAGCAGTACTTC
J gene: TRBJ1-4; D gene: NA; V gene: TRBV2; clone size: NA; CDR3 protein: CASTGLGFANEKLFF; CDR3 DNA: TGTGCCAGCACCGGACTAGGGTTTGCTAATGAAAAACTGTTTTTT
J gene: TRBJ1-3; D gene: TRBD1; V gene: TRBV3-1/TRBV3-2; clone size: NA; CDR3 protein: CASMAGQGFGNTIYF; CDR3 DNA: TGTGCCAGCATGGCGGGACAGGGTTTTGGAAACACCATATATTTT
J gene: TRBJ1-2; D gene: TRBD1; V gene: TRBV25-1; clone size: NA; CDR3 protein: CASSELGTGFNYGYTF; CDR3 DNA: TGTGCCAGCAGTGAATTGGGGACAGGCTTTAACTATGGCTACACCTTC
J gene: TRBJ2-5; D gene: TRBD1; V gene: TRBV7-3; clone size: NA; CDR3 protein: CASSLRQGNQETQYF; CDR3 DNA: TGTGCCAGCAGCTTACGACAGGGGAACCAAGAGACCCAGTACTTC
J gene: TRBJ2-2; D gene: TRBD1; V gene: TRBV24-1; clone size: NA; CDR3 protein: CATRQGNTGELFF; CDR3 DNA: TGTGCCACACGACAGGGAAACACCGGGGAGCTGTTTTTT
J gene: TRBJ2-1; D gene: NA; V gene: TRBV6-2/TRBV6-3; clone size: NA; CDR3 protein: CASSSTRMGEQFF; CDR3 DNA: TGTGCCAGCAGTTCGACACGGATGGGTGAGCAGTTCTTC
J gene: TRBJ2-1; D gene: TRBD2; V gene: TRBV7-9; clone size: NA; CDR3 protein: CASRQRLAGGNEQFF; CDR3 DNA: TGTGCCAGCAGGCAAAGACTAGCGGGAGGCAATGAGCAGTTCTTC
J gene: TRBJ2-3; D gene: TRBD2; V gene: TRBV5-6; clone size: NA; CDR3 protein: CASSLRSGTSTDTQYF; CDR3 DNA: TGTGCCAGCAGCTTGAGGAGCGGGACTAGCACAGATACGCAGTATTTT
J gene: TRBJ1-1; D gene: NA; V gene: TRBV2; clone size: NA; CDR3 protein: CASSDFLGHTEAFF; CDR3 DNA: TGTGCCAGCAGCGATTTCTTGGGCCACACTGAAGCTTTCTTT
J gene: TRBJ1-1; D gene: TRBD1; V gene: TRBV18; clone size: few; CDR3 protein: CASSQTGANTEAFF; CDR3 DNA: TGTGCCAGCTCGCAAACAGGGGCCAACACTGAAGCTTTCTTT
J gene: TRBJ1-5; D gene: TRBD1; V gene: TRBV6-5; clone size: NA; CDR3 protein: CASNRQGWQPQHF; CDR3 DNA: TGTGCCAGCAACAGACAGGGGTGGCAGCCCCAGCATTTT
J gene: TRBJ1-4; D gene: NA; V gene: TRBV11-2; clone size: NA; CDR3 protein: CASSLDLLVEKLFF; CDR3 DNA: TGTGCCAGCAGCTTAGATCTGTTAGTTGAAAAACTGTTTTTT
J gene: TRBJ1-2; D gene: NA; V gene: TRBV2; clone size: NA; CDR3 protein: CASSEGWGRGSYGYTF; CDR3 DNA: TGTGCCAGCAGTGAAGGATGGGGCAGGGGAAGCTATGGCTACACCTTC
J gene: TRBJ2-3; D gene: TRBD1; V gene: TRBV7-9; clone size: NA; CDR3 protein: CASSPRGPDTQYF; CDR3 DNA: TGTGCCAGCAGCCCCAGGGGGCCAGATACGCAGTATTTT
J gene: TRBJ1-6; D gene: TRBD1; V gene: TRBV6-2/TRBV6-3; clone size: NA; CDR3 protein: CASSTRTGRSYNSPLHF; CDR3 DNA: TGTGCCAGCAGTACCCGGACAGGGCGATCATATAATTCACCCCTCCACTTT
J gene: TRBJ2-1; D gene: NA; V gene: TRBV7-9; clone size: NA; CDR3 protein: CASSLAGASYNEQFF; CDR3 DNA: TGTGCCAGCAGCTTAGCGGGGGCCTCCTACAATGAGCAGTTCTTC
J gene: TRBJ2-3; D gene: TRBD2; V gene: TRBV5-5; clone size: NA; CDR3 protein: CASSLEASGLAQFHF; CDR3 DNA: TGTGCCAGCAGCTTGGAAGCGTCCGGACTAGCCCAATTTCATTTT
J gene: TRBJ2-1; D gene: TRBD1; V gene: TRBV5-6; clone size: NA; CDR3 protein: CASSGQVTSNEQFF; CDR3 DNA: TGTGCCAGCAGTGGACAGGTAACGTCCAATGAGCAGTTCTTC
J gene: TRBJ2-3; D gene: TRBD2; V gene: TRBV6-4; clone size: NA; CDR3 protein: CASSDSPGGSDTQYF; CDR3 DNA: TGTGCCAGCAGTGACTCTCCGGGAGGGTCAGATACGCAGTATTTT
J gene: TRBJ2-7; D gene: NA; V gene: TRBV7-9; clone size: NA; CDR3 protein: CASSLVGDSTYEQYF; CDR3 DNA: TGTGCCAGCAGCTTAGTGGGGGACTCGACCTACGAGCAGTACTTC
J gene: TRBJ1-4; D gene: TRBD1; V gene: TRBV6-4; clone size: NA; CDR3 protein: CASSRDRVATNEKLFF; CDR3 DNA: TGTGCCAGCAGTAGGGACAGGGTAGCAACTAATGAAAAACTGTTTTTT
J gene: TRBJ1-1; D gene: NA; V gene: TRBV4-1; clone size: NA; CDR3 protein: CASSQLQGLKAEAFF; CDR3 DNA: TGCGCCAGCAGCCAATTACAGGGTCTGAAGGCTGAAGCTTTCTTT
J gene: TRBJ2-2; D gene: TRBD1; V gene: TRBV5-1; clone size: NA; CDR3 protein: CASSLTGAPGELFF; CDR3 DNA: TGCGCCAGCAGCTTAACAGGGGCCCCCGGGGAGCTGTTTTTT
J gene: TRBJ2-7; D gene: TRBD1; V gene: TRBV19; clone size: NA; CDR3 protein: CASSMRDRGIEQYF; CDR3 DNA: TGTGCCAGTAGTATGAGAGACAGGGGGATCGAGCAGTACTTC
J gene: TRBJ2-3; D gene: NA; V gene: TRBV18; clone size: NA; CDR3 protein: CASSTTGGDTQYF; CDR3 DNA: TGTGCCAGCTCCACGACTGGAGGGGATACGCAGTATTTT
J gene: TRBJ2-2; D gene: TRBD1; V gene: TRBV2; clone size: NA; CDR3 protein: CASGDRGNTGELFF; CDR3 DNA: TGTGCCAGCGGGGACAGGGGGAACACCGGGGAGCTGTTTTTT